Listed below are T cell receptor beta chains from one sample, sequenced in a study of blood T cell repertoires in COVID-19. TCRdb's copy holds only in-frame clones and misses some; the assay was immunoSEQ multiplex PCR. The data contain about 90,000 clones, approximately 81% of them singletons. Sequencing used peripheral blood. These receptors were collected from a man older than 75 with active or convalescent COVID-19. The conserved cysteine and the conserved F or W are not part of the CDR3 here. Size is stated for part of the rows, as once, few or many counts, or as a class when the clone is expanded.

CDR3: ASSSRQGLSQPQH
V: TRBV3-1/TRBV3-2
size: .
J: TRBJ1-5

CDR3: ASRAPDRSGYT
V: TRBV5-1
size: few
J: TRBJ1-2

CDR3: ASSIEPQGNTEAF
V: TRBV19
size: .
J: TRBJ1-1

CDR3: ATSDLGGYINQPQH
V: TRBV24-1
size: once
J: TRBJ1-5

CDR3: ASRKEQGQPQH
V: TRBV2
size: few
J: TRBJ1-5

CDR3: ASRKQGAGEQY
V: TRBV2
size: .
J: TRBJ2-7

CDR3: ATSRDPGQGADTQY
V: TRBV15
size: .
J: TRBJ2-3

CDR3: ASSLGSPGGLYGYT
V: TRBV13
size: .
J: TRBJ1-2

CDR3: ASSLDAPGGYT
V: TRBV7-9
size: few
J: TRBJ1-2

CDR3: ASSRMTSPDTQY
V: TRBV4-1
size: .
J: TRBJ2-3

CDR3: ASSFGQAVYGYT
V: TRBV9
size: .
J: TRBJ1-2

CDR3: ASSLDSLATGNTIY
V: TRBV7-9
size: .
J: TRBJ1-3

CDR3: ASSQEPAGTLNTDTQY
V: TRBV3-1/TRBV3-2
size: .
J: TRBJ2-3

CDR3: ASSLRRVSGNTIY
V: TRBV7-2
size: .
J: TRBJ1-3

CDR3: ASSLDRGISNYGYT
V: TRBV5-6
size: few
J: TRBJ1-2

CDR3: ASRSRDRGWTEAF
V: TRBV5-6
size: .
J: TRBJ1-1

CDR3: ASSPTTGMNTEAF
V: TRBV18
size: .
J: TRBJ1-1

CDR3: ARSLARGSYGYT
V: TRBV5-3
size: .
J: TRBJ1-2

CDR3: ASSIRVGYEQY
V: TRBV19
size: few
J: TRBJ2-7

CDR3: ASSPVSNQPQH
V: TRBV4-1
size: .
J: TRBJ1-5

CDR3: ASIRTSGGRGGELF
V: TRBV11-2
size: .
J: TRBJ2-2

CDR3: ASSFRLRGGNEQF
V: TRBV28
size: .
J: TRBJ2-1

CDR3: ASSYSQLAGGTDTQY
V: TRBV6-2/TRBV6-3
size: .
J: TRBJ2-3

CDR3: ASSATGVRAQF
V: TRBV7-3
size: .
J: TRBJ2-1

CDR3: ASSGWGGRPSTNEKLF
V: TRBV5-6
size: .
J: TRBJ1-4

CDR3: ASSFGQRETQY
V: TRBV5-1
size: .
J: TRBJ2-5

CDR3: ASSLLALEYDEKLF
V: TRBV18
size: .
J: TRBJ1-4

CDR3: ASSFTGTSQNIQY
V: TRBV5-1
size: .
J: TRBJ2-4

CDR3: ASSGYGSSGANVLT
V: TRBV9
size: .
J: TRBJ2-6

CDR3: ASSQWGVGANVLT
V: TRBV14
size: .
J: TRBJ2-6

CDR3: ASSIGQGDTLH
V: TRBV5-1
size: .
J: TRBJ1-6

CDR3: ASSRRQGAEAYEQY
V: TRBV19
size: few
J: TRBJ2-7

CDR3: ATSRAVQEVLAF
V: TRBV15
size: .
J: TRBJ1-1

CDR3: ASSFLVWETQY
V: TRBV7-2
size: .
J: TRBJ2-5

CDR3: ASSLGQNYGYT
V: TRBV5-1
size: .
J: TRBJ1-2

CDR3: ASSPLTGVYNEQF
V: TRBV28
size: .
J: TRBJ2-1

CDR3: ASSFLAGGPHEQF
V: TRBV27
size: .
J: TRBJ2-1

CDR3: ASSLGLAGSTDTQY
V: TRBV3-1/TRBV3-2
size: .
J: TRBJ2-3

CDR3: ASNLGGVQDTQY
V: TRBV2
size: .
J: TRBJ2-3

CDR3: ASSQVDRVPYNEQF
V: TRBV14
size: .
J: TRBJ2-1

CDR3: ASSFGTGPEAF
V: TRBV6-2/TRBV6-3
size: .
J: TRBJ1-1

CDR3: AWAHQGTQY
V: TRBV30
size: .
J: TRBJ2-5